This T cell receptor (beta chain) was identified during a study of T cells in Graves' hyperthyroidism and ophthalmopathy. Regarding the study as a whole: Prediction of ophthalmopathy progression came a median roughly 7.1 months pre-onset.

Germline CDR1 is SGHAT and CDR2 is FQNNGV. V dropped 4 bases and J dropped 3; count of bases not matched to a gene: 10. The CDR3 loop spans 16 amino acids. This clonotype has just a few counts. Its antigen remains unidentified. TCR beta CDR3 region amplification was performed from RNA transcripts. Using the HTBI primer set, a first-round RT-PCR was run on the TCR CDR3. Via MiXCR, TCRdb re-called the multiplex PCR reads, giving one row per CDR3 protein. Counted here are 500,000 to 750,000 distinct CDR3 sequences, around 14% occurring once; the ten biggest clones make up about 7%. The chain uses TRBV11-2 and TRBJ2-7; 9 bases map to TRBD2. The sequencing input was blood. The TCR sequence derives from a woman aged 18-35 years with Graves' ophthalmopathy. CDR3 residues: CASSSGGSGRYYEQYF. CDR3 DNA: TGTGCCAGCAGCTCAGGAGGTAGCGGGAGATACTACGAGCAGTACTTC.